This T cell receptor (beta chain) was obtained from a study of beta chain features in type 1 diabetes. Per donor, one heparinised blood draw averaged around 120 mL. The isolated RNA, all of it, was reverse transcribed, so expressed TCRB transcripts were what got sequenced. The table came from immunoSEQ multiplex PCR; TCRdb's copy has only in-frame clones and leaves some out. The top ten clones hold approximately 2.5% of a sample with approximately 130,000 clones, around a sixth of them seen once. Findings of the study overall: PCR, the amplification step, might favor shorter templates, equally in patients and controls. Moderately but significantly shorter TCRB CDR3s were found in Type 1 diabetes patients in all four CD4+ subsets.

The V segment lost 6 bases and the J segment 6 bases; nucleotides outside the gene matches: 4. The CDR3 length is 12 residues. Germline CDR1 SNHLY, CDR2 FYNNEI. As regards this clone: The target antigen is unknown.

V and J are TRBV2 and TRBJ1-2, with TRBD1 matching 7 bases. Sequencing input: central memory CD4+ T cells from blood. The TCR originated in a man younger than 35 with type 1 diabetes. CDR3 in amino acids: CASRMTGHGYTF. In DNA, the CDR3 is TGTGCCAGCAGGATGACAGGGCATGGCTACACCTTC.